This T cell receptor (beta chain) was recovered during a study of post-analysis software for immune sequencing data (dated by TCRdb to between 2014 and 2017). For the wider study: Disease courses on record covered relapsing-remitting, secondary progressive and progressive-relapsing multiple sclerosis, though some patients had no subtype annotation. The patient repertoires were set against about 12 previously published healthy control repertoires from donors whose ages ranged from roughly 6 to 26 years. A subset of samples was prepared in parallel using single-end sample barcoding, then pooled and co-amplified after Illumina adapter ligation. Summary of the overall study and its limitations: When samples were clustered directly using the F measure, samples prepared in the same batch co-clustered strongly, which prompted a batch-effect correction. Patients showed significantly higher frequencies than controls for about five TRBV segments, among them TRBV5-6, TRBV5-1 and TRBV20-1. Compared with controls, multiple sclerosis patients had significantly lower normalized Chao1 diversity, a finding suggesting substantial peripheral T-cell clonal expansion. The multiple sclerosis patient group was slightly younger than the control group.

Receptor amplification or capture employed PCR. TCRdb shows the sequencer as Illumina HiSeq 2500. Unique molecular identifiers were incorporated into TCR beta cDNA libraries to reduce PCR and sequencing biases. About 500,000 cDNA molecules were obtained for every 1 to 10 million input T cells, so each molecule roughly corresponded to one T cell. The patient libraries were prepared and sequenced using the same protocol as the earlier healthy control dataset. Within a given batch, samples were prepared together, multiplexed and sequenced on the same HiSeq lane. Per the source publication's procedure: Raw barcoded reads were processed with MIGEC, and single-read molecular identifier groups were discarded before consensus assembly and CDR3 extraction. Clonotype tables were post-analysed with VDJtools, normalizing diversity by down-sampling all datasets to the smallest sample size. Repertoire overlap clustering matched CDR3 amino acid but not nucleotide sequences to correct batch-related cross-sample contamination. Using fastp trimming at Q25 and MiXCR clonotype assembly, TCRdb reanalyzed the public sequencing data and kept in-frame beta chains. Identical CDR3 proteins give one entry, which carries the most common genes and DNA. The V and J calls reflect TCRdb's pipeline rather than the authors' work. The sample yields a few hundred thousand distinct CDR3 sequences; around 34% were counted once. The ten top clones hold around 4.8% of the sample.

CDR1 and CDR2 are drawn from the germline V gene: SGHRS, YFSETQ. V lost 4 bases and J lost 6 bases; the stretch between them is 17 bases long. Taken from cysteine to phenylalanine, the CDR3 has 14 residues. The CDR3 DNA has 42 bases and is translated from base 1. In the case of this clonotype: Its antigen specificity is not known. Per-base quality was not reported, and no clone a single base away is much larger than it.

TCR beta repertoires were profiled from peripheral blood of over 10 young patients with multiple sclerosis to demonstrate the VDJtools post-analysis software. Multiple sclerosis patients were children and adolescents aged roughly 6 to 17 years. The sequence derives from a girl aged 5-17 years with multiple sclerosis. Recombination connected TRBV5-1 to TRBJ2-7; the D gene is not confidently resolved. Material: blood. Read as DNA, the sequence is TGCGCCAGCAGCCCCGGATTTAGGGAAACCGAGCAGTACTTC. The translation is CASSPGFRETEQYF.